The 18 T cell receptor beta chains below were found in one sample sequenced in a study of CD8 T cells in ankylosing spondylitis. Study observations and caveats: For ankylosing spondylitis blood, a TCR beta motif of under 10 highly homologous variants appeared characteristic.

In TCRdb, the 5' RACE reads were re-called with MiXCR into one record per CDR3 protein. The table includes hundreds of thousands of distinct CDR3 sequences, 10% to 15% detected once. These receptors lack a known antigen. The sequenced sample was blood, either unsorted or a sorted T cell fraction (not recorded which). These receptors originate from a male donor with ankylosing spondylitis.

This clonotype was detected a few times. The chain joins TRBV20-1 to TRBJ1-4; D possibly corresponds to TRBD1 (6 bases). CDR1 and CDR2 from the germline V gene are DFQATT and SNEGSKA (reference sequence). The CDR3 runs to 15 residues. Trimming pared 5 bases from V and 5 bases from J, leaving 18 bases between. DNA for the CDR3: TGCAGTGCTTCCGGGACACCCAGGGAGAATGAAAAACTGTTTTTT. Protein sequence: CSASGTPRENEKLFF.

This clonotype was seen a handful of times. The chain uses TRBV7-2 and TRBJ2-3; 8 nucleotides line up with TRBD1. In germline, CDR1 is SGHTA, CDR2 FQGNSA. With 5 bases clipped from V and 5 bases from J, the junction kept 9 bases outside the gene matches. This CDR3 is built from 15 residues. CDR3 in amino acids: CASSPRTGSEDTQYF. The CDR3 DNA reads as TGTGCCAGCAGCCCACGGACAGGGTCAGAAGATACGCAGTATTTT.

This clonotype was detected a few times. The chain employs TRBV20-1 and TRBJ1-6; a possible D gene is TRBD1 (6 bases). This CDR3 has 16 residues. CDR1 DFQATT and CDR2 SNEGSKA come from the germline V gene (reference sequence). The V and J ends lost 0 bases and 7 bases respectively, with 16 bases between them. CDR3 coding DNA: TGCAGTGCTAGAGATCCCAGACATGGGGGCAATTCACCCCTCCACTTT. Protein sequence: CSARDPRHGGNSPLHF.

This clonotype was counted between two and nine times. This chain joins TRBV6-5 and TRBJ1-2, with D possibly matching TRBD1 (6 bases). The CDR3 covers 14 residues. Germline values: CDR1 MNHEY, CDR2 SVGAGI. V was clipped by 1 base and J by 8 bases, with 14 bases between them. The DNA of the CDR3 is TGTGCCAGCAGTTACTTGGCAGGGGAAGGCGGCTACACCTTC. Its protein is CASSYLAGEGGYTF.

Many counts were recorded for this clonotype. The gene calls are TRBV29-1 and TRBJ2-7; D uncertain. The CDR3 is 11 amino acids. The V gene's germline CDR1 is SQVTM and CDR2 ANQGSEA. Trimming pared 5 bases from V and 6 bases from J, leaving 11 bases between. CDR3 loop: CSVHSSGEQYF. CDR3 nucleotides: TGCAGCGTTCATTCCTCCGGCGAGCAGTACTTC.

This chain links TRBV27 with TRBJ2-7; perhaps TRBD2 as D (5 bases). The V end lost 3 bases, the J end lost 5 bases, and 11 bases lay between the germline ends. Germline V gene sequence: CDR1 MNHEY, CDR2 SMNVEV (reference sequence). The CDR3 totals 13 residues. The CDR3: CASSFAGADEQYF. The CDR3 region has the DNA TGTGCCAGCAGTTTTGCGGGTGCGGACGAGCAGTACTTC.

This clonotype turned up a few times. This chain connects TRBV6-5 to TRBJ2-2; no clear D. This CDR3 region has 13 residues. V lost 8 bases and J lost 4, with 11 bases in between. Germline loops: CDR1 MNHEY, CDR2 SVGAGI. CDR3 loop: CASVSISTGELFF. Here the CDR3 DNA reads TGTGCCAGCGTTTCCATCTCCACCGGGGAGCTGTTTTTT.

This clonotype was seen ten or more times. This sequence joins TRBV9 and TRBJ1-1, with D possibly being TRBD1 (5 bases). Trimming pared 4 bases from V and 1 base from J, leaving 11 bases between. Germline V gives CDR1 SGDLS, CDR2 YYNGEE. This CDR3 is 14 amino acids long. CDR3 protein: CASSPSGGNTEAFF. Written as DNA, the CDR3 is TGTGCCAGCAGCCCTTCGGGGGGGAACACTGAAGCTTTCTTT. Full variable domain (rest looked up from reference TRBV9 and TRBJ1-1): DSGVTQTPKHLITATGQRVTLRCSPRSGDLSVYWYQQSLDQGLQFLIQYYNGEERAKGNILERFSAQQFPDLHSELNLSSLELGDSALYFCASSPSGGNTEAFFGQGTRLTVV.

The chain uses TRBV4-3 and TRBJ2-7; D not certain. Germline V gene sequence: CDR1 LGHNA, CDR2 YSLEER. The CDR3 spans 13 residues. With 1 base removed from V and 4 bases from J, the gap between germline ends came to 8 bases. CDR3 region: CASSQGIAYEQYF. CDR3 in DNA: TGCGCCAGCAGCCAAGGGATCGCTTACGAGCAGTACTTC.

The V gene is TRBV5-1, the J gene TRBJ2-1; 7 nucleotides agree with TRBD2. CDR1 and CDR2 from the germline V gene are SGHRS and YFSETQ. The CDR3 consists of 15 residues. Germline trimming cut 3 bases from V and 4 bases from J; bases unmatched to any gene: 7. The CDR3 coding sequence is TGCGCCAGCAGCTCAGTACGGGGGGATTACAATGAGCAGTTCTTC. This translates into CASSSVRGDYNEQFF.

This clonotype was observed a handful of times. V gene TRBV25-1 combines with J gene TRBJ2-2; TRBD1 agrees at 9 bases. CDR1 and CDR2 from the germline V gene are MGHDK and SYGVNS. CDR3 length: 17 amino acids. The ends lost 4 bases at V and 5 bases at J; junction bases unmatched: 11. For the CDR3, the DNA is TGTGCCAGCAGTGCTCGACCGGGACAGGGTATGACCGGGGAGCTGTTTTTT. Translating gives CASSARPGQGMTGELFF.

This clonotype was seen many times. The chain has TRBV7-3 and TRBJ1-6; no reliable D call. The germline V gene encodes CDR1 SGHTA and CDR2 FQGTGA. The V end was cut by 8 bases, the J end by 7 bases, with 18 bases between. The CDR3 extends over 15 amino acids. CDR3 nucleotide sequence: TGTGCCAGCGCCGGGAACCACCTGGAGAATTCACCCCTCCACTTT. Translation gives CASAGNHLENSPLHF.

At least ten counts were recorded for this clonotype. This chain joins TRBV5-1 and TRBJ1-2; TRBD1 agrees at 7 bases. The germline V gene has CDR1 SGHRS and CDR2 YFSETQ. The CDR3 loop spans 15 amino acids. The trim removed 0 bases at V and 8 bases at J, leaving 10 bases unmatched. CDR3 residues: CASSLVEGASSGYTF. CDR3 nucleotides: TGCGCCAGCAGCTTGGTGGAGGGGGCATCGTCGGGCTACACCTTC.

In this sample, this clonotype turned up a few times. In DNA, the CDR3 is TGCGCCAGCAGCCCCGGACGGGGAGCAACTAATGAAAAACTGTTTTTT. It codes for CASSPGRGATNEKLFF. The chain links TRBV5-1 to TRBJ1-4; D call uncertain. This CDR3 region has 16 residues. From germline, CDR1 is SGHRS and CDR2 YFSETQ. V shed 4 bases and J shed 0 bases, with 13 bases lying between them.

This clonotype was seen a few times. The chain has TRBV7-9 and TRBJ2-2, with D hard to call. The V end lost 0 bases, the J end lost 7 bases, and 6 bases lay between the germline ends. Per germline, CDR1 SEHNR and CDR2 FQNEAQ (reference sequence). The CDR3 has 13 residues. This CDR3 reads CASSLAGIGELFF. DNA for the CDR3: TGTGCCAGCAGCTTAGCGGGAATCGGGGAGCTGTTTTTT.

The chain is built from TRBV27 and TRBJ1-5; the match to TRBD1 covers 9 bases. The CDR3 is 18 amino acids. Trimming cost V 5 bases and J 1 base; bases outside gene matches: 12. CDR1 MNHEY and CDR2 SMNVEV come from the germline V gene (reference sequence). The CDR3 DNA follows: TGTGCCAGCAGTCCATACCGGGACAGGGAGGAAAGCAATCAGCCCCAGCATTTT. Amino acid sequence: CASSPYRDREESNQPQHF.

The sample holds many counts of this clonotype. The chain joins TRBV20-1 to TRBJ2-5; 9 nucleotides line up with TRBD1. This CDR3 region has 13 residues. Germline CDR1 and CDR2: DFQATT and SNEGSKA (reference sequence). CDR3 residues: CSVPGTGQETQYF. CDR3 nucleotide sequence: TGCAGCGTGCCCGGGACAGGGCAAGAGACCCAGTACTTC.

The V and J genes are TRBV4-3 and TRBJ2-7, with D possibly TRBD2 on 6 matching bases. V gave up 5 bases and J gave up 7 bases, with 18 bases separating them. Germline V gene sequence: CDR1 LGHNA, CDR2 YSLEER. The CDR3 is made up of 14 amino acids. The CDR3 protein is CASSSQGYGGEQYF. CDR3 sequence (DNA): TGCGCCAGCAGCTCCCAGGGTTACGGGGGAGAGCAGTACTTC.